A single sample is the source of the 5 T cell receptor beta chains below, sequenced in a study of T-cell reconstitution after alpha-beta-depleted transplantation in children. Preparation of the TCRbeta library involved a method that used unique molecular identifiers. TCRdb analysed the PCR reads with MiXCR anew, one entry per CDR3 protein. The table has approximately 980,000 distinct CDR3 sequences, roughly 31% seen once. Material: PBMCs, mostly from graft donor cells, obtained 360 days after TCRalphabeta/CD19-depleted stem cell transplant. The receptor source for this set is a boy under two years old who had a stem cell transplant for SCID, so the T cells may come from the graft donor.

The chain recombines TRBV20-1 with TRBJ1-2, with D unresolved. Between the trimmed V and J ends, which lost 3 bases and 8 bases, there was a span of 19 bases. Germline V gene lookup returns CDR1 DFQATT and CDR2 SNEGSKA (reference sequence). The CDR3 runs 14 residues. Here the CDR3 reads CSASGSAEAQGYTF. The CDR3 region has the DNA TGCAGTGCTAGCGGGTCGGCTGAGGCCCAGGGCTACACCTTC.

There are a few counts of this clonotype. The chain employs TRBV6-1 and TRBJ1-6; TRBD1 matches 10 bases. V trimming: 6 bases; J trimming: 5 bases; junction bases outside the gene matches: 1. The CDR3 spans 14 residues. Germline CDR1 MNHNS, CDR2 SASEGT. CDR3 sequence (DNA): TGTGCCAGCAGCGGACAGGGGGATAATTCACCCCTCCACTTT. It is translated as CASSGQGDNSPLHF.

The chain employs TRBV12-3 or TRBV12-4 and TRBJ2-2; possibly TRBD1 or TRBD2 for D (5 bases each). The V end was cut by 0 bases, the J end by 4 bases, with 9 bases between. The CDR3 totals 15 residues. The DNA for the CDR3 is TGTGCCAGCAGTTTAGCGGGGGTGATCACCGGGGAGCTGTTTTTT. Translating it yields CASSLAGVITGELFF.

This clonotype has just a few counts. This chain uses TRBV5-5 with TRBJ2-7; D is tentatively TRBD1 or TRBD2 (6 bases each). The ends were cut back, 4 bases at V and 0 bases at J, with 20 bases in the middle. The germline CDR1 and CDR2 sequences are SGHKS and YYEKEE (reference sequence). This CDR3 has 17 residues. The CDR3 sequence: CASSGLGGTRLSYEQYF. As DNA, the CDR3 is TGTGCCAGCAGCGGATTGGGCGGGACACGTCTCTCCTACGAGCAGTACTTC. The whole variable domain, remainder taken from reference TRBV5-5 and TRBJ2-7, is DAGVTQSPTHLIKTRGQQVTLRCSPISGHKSVSWYQQVLGQGPQFIFQYYEKEERGRGNFPDRFSARQFPNYSSELNVNALLLGDSALYLCASSGLGGTRLSYEQYFGPGTRLTVT.

The genes are TRBV4-2 and TRBJ1-4; 8 bases fit TRBD1. The ends lost 0 bases at V and 7 bases at J; junction bases unmatched: 7. This CDR3 is 16 amino acids long. Looked up from germline, CDR1 is LGHNA and CDR2 is YNFKEQ. CDR3 loop: CASSQDSGGAVEKLFF. CDR3 coding DNA: TGTGCCAGCAGCCAAGATTCAGGGGGCGCGGTTGAAAAACTGTTTTTT.